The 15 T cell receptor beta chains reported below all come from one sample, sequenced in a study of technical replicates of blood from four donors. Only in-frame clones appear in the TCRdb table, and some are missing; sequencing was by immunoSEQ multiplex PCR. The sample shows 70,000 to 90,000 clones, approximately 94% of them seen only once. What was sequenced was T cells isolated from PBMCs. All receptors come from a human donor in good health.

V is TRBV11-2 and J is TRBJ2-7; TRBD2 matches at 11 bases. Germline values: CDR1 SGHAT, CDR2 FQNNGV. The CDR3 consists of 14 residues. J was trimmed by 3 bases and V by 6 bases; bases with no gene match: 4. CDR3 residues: CASRPTSGVYEQYF. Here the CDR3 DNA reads TGTGCCAGCAGGCCGACTAGCGGGGTCTACGAGCAGTACTTC.

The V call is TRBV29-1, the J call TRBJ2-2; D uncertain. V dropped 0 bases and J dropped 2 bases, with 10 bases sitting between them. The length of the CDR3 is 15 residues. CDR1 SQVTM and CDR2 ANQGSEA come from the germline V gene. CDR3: CSVEERDTNTGELFF. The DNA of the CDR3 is TGCAGCGTTGAAGAGAGAGACACCAACACCGGGGAGCTGTTTTTT.

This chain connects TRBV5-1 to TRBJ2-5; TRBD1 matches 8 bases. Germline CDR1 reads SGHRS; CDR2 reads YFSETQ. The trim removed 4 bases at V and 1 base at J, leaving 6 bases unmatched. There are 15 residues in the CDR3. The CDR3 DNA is TGCGCCAGCAGCCAATGGACAGGGTCCCAAGAGACCCAGTACTTC. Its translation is CASSQWTGSQETQYF.

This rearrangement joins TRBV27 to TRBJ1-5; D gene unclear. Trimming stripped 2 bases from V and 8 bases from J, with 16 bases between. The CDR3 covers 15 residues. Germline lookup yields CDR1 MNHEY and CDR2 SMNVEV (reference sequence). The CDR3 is CASSLGGNYNEPQHF. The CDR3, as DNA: TGTGCCAGCAGTTTAGGAGGGAACTATAATGAGCCCCAGCATTTT.

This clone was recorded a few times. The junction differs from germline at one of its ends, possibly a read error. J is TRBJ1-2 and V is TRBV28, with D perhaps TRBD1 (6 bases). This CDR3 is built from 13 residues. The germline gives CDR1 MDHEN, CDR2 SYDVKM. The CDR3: CASADRTFYRYTF. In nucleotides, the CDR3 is TGTGCCAGCGCTGACAGGACCTTCTATCGCTACACCTTC.

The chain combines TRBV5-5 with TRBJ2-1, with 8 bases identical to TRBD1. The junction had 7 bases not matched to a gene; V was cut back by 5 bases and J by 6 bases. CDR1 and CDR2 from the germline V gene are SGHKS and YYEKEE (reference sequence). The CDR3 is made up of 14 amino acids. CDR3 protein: CASSPGTGLNEQFF. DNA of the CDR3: TGTGCCAGCAGTCCGGGGACAGGACTCAATGAGCAGTTCTTC.

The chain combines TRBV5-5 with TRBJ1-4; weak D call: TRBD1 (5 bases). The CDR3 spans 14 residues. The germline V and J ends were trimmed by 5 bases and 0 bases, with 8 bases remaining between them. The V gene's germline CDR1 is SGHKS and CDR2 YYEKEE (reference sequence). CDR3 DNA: TGTGCCAGCAGGTACAGGACAACTAATGAAAAACTGTTTTTT. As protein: CASRYRTTNEKLFF.

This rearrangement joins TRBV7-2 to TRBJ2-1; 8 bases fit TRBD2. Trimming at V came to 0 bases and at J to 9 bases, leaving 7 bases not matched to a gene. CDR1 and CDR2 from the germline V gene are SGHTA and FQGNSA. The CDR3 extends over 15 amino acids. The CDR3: CASSLAPAGVVEQFF. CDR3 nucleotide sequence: TGTGCCAGCAGCTTAGCTCCAGCGGGAGTGGTTGAGCAGTTCTTC.

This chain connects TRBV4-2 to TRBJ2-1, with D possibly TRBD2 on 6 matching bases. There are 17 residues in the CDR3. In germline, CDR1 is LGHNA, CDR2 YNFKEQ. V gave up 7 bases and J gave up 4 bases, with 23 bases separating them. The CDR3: CASTLGLGGVVYNEQFF. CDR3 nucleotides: TGTGCCAGCACCCTGGGACTCGGCGGGGTCGTTTACAATGAGCAGTTCTTC.

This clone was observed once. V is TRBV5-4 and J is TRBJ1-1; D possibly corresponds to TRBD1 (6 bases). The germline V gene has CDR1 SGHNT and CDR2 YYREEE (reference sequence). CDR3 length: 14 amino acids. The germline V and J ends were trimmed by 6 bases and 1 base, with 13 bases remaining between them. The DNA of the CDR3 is TGTGCCAGCACGACAGGACGCCGGAACACTGAAGCTTTCTTT. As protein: CASTTGRRNTEAFF.

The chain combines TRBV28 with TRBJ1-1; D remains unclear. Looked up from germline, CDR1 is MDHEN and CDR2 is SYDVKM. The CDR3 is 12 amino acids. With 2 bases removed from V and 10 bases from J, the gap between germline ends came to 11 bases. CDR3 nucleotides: TGTGCCAGCAGTTTAGAGACAAGACGAGCTTTCTTT. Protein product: CASSLETRRAFF.

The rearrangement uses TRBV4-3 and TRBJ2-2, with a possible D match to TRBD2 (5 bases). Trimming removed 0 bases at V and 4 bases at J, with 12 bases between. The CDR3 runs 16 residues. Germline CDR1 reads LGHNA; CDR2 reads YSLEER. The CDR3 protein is CASSQEWPGTTGELFF. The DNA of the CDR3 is TGCGCCAGCAGCCAAGAGTGGCCGGGAACCACCGGGGAGCTGTTTTTT.

The CDR3 nucleotides are TGTGCCAGCAGTAATACAGGGTTTTTCTATGGCTACACCTTC. Protein product: CASSNTGFFYGYTF. The V call is TRBV6-1, the J call TRBJ1-2; D might be TRBD1 (6 bases). CDR3 length: 14 residues. Germline-derived CDR1 and CDR2 are MNHNS and SASEGT. V was shortened by 5 bases and J by 4 bases, with 14 bases between the two germline ends.

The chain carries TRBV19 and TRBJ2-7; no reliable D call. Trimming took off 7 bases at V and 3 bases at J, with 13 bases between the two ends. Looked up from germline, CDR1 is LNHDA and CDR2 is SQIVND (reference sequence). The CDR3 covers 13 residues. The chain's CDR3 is CASNPTPGYEQYF. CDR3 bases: TGTGCCAGTAACCCGACCCCGGGCTACGAGCAGTACTTC.

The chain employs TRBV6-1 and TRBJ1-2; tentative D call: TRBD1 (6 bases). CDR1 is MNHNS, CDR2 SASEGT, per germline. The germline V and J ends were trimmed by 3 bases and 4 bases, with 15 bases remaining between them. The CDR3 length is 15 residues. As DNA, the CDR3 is TGTGCCAGCAGTGAGCAACAGGGAACTGCCTATGGCTACACCTTC. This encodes CASSEQQGTAYGYTF.